This record concerns one T cell receptor (beta chain) sequence. The antigen is undetermined. This CDR3 is built from 13 residues. V shed 4 bases and J shed 9 bases, with 13 bases lying between them. The germline CDR1 and CDR2 sequences are WNHNN and SYGVQD (reference sequence). This entry is derived from a study of blood T cells in healthy people across ages. Study results and caveats: Among long-lived donors, naive CD4+ cells were more numerous and diversity higher than in aged donors. Percentage of naive T cells showed a strong correlation with TCR beta diversity.

PCR was performed a second time for about 7 to 12 cycles using a sample-barcoded 5' primer and a J-beta primer mix. TCRdb re-analysed the 5' RACE reads in MiXCR, keeping a single row per CDR3 protein. Altogether about 1.6 million distinct CDR3 sequences are present, about 35% being singletons, with the ten largest covering about 10%. The chain has TRBV10-1 and TRBJ2-1; TRBD2 might be the D (5 bases). The TCR comes from a young woman in good health. Material for sequencing was blood. CDR3 coding DNA: TGCGCCAGCAGTGCCGGCTACCGGGGTGAGCAGTTCTTC. Protein: CASSAGYRGEQFF.